This is a list of T cell receptor beta chains from one sample in a study of cytomegalovirus exposure and HLA in healthy donors. Using immunoSEQ multiplex PCR, the repertoire was profiled, and TCRdb retains in-frame clones only, with some absent. This sample has 170,000 or so clones, with 85% found just once. What was sequenced was PBMCs. These receptors were collected from a man younger than 35 in good health and CMV-seropositive. Each CDR3 is given with its conserved first and last residue. Rows give clone size only sometimes, using once, few, many, or a class for an expanded clone.

j_call clone_size v_call cdr3_aa
TRBJ2-1 NA TRBV5-1 CASIRDFSSYNEQFF
TRBJ1-1 NA TRBV28 CASSLWGGMNTEAFF
TRBJ2-1 NA TRBV19 CASSMGDSTLEQFF
TRBJ1-2 NA TRBV28 CASSDPTGNYGYTF
TRBJ1-6 NA TRBV28 CASSYLETVNSPLHF
TRBJ2-7 NA TRBV5-1 CASSLTGGPTYEQYF
TRBJ1-5 NA TRBV28 CASRTDSNQPQHF
TRBJ2-3 NA TRBV28 CASSFPSTYTQYF
TRBJ1-5 few TRBV6-5 CASSSYGQGEDQPQHF
TRBJ2-2 NA TRBV5-4 CASSLERGSIPGELFF
TRBJ1-6 NA TRBV4-1 CASSSRTGVNSPLHF
TRBJ1-2 NA TRBV27 CASSFSPGYGYTF
TRBJ2-3 NA TRBV29-1 CSAPALAGGAYSSTDTQYF
TRBJ1-5 NA TRBV30 CAWSRGQNSNQPQHF
TRBJ1-1 NA TRBV4-2 CASSPPMGSGTEAFF
TRBJ2-7 NA TRBV4-1 CASSQVGASYEQYF